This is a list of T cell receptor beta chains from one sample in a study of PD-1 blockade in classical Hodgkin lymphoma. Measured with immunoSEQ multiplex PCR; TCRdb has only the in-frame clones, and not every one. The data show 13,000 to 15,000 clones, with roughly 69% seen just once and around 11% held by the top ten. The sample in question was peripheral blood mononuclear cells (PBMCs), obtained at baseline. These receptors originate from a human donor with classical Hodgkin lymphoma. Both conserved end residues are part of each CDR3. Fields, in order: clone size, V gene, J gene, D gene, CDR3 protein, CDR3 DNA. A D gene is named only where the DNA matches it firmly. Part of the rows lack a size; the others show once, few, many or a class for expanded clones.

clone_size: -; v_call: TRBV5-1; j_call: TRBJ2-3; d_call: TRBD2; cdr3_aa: CASSAGAGSTDTQYF; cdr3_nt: TGCGCCAGCAGCGCGGGAGCGGGCTCCACAGATACGCAGTATTTT
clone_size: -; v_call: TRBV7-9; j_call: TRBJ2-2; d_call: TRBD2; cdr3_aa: CASSRLAGDTGELFF; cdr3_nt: TGTGCCAGCAGCAGACTAGCGGGAGATACCGGGGAGCTGTTTTTT
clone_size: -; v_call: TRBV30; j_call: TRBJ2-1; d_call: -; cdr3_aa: CAWSFNTLVNEQFF; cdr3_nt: TGTGCCTGGAGTTTTAATACACTAGTGAATGAGCAGTTCTTC
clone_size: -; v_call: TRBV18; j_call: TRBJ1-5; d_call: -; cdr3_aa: CASSPSSNSNQPQHF; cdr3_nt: TGTGCCAGCTCACCAAGTTCGAATAGCAATCAGCCCCAGCATTTT
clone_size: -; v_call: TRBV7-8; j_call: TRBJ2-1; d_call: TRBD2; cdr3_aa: CASSLGGSGRSLYNEQFF; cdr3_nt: TGTGCCAGCAGCTTAGGGGGTAGCGGGAGATCTCTCTACAATGAGCAGTTCTTC
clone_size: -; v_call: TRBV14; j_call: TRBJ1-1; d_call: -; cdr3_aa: CASSQEDRIEAFF; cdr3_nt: TGTGCCAGCAGCCAAGAAGACAGAATTGAAGCTTTCTTT
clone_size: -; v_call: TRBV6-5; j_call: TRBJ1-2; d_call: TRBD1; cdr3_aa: CASSLTGGGYGYTF; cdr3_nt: TGTGCCAGCAGCCTCACAGGGGGCGGGTATGGCTACACCTTC
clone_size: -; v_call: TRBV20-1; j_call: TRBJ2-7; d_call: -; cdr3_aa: CSARTAEQYF; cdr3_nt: TGCAGTGCAAGGACCGCCGAGCAGTACTTC
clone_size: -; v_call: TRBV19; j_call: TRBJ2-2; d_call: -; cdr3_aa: CASNDRFAGELFF; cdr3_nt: TGTGCCAGCAATGACAGGTTCGCCGGGGAGCTGTTTTTT
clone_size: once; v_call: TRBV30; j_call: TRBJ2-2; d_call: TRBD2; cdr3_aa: CAWSVGSGRPNTGELFF; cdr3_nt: TGTGCCTGGAGTGTAGGTAGCGGGAGGCCGAACACCGGGGAGCTGTTTTTT
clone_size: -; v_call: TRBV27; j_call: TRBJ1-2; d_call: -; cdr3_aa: CASSLYPRGSYGYTF; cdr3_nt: TGTGCCAGCAGTTTATACCCCAGGGGCTCCTATGGCTACACCTTC
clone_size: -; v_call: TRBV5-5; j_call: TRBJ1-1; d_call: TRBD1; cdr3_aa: CASSLGPGQFAFF; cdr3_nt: TGTGCCAGCAGCTTGGGTCCGGGACAGTTTGCTTTCTTT
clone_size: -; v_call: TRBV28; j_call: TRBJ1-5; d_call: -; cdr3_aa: CASSLLPGEYSNQPQHF; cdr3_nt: TGTGCCAGCAGTTTATTGCCGGGCGAATATAGCAATCAGCCCCAGCATTTT
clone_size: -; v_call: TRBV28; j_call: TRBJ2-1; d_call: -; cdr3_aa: CASSLTSGQFF; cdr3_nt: TGTGCCAGCAGTTTAACCAGCGGGCAGTTCTTC
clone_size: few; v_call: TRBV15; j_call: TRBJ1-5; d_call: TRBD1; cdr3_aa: CATSRDPGDRGGNQPQHF; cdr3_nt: TGTGCCACCAGCAGAGATCCGGGGGACAGGGGAGGGAATCAGCCCCAGCATTTT
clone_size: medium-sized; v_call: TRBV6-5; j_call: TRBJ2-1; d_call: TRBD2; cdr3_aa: CASSGGGKTYNEQFF; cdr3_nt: TGTGCCAGCAGCGGGGGGGGAAAGACCTACAATGAGCAGTTCTTC
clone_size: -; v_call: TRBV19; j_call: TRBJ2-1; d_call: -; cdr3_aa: CASSNPLRESSYNEQFF; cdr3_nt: TGTGCCAGTAGTAACCCGCTGCGGGAATCCTCCTACAATGAGCAGTTCTTC
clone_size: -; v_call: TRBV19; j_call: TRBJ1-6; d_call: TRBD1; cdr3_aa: CASSRPGQVYNSPLHF; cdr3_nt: TGTGCCAGTAGTAGACCGGGACAGGTTTATAATTCACCCCTCCACTTT
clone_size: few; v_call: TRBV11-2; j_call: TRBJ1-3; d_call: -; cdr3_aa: CASSLREAGNTIYF; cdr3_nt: TGTGCCAGCAGCTTACGGGAGGCTGGAAACACCATATATTTT
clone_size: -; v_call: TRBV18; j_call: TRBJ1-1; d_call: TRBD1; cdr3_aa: CASSLRGMNTEAFF; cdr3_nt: TGTGCCAGCTCACTCAGGGGGATGAACACTGAAGCTTTCTTT
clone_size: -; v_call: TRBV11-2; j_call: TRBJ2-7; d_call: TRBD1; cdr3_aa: CASSLVGQDHQTASYEQYF; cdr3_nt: TGTGCCAGCAGCTTAGTTGGACAGGACCATCAAACGGCGTCCTACGAGCAGTACTTC
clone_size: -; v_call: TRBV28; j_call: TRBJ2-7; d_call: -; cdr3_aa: CASTGGGREQQYF; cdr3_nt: TGTGCCAGCACAGGGGGGGGGAGGGAGCAGCAGTACTTC
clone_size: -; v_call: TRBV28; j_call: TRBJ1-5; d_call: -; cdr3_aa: CASTRGLQPQHF; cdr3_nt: TGTGCCAGCACGCGGGGTCTTCAGCCCCAGCATTTT
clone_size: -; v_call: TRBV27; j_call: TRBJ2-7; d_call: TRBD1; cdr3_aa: CASSLIFGTGTYEQYF; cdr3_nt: TGTGCCAGCAGTTTAATTTTCGGGACAGGGACCTACGAGCAGTACTTC
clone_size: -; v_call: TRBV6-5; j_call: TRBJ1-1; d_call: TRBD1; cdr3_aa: CASSYLQGGNTEAFF; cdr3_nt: TGTGCCAGCAGTTACCTACAGGGGGGGAACACTGAAGCTTTCTTT